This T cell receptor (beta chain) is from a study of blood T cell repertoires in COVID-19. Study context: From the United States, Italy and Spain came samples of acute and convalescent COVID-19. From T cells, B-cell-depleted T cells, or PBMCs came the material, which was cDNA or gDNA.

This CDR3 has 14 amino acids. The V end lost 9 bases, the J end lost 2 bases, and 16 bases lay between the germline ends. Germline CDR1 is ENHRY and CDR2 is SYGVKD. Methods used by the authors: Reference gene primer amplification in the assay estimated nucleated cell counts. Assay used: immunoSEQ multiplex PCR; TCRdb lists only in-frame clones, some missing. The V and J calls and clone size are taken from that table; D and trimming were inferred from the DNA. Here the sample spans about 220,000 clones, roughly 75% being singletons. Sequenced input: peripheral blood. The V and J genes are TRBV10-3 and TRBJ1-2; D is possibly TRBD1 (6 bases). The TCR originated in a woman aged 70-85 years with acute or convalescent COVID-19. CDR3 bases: TGTGCCATTCGCGCCCAACAGGGAAACTATGGCTACACCTTC. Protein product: CAIRAQQGNYGYTF.